The 27 T cell receptor beta chains below were found in one sample sequenced in a study of T cell repertoires in cytomegalovirus infection. TCRdb reprocessed the reads with MiXCR, giving one entry per CDR3 protein. The table lists some 700,000 distinct CDR3 sequences, about 40% of them singletons. The sample was PBMCs. These receptor sequences come from a human donor in good health (CMV status not recorded). Some clones in this sample may be carry-over from other donors' samples.

The chain couples TRBV5-8 to TRBJ2-5; D call uncertain. Germline V CDR1 and CDR2: SGHTS, YDEGEE. The ends were cut back, 1 base at V and 4 bases at J, with 8 bases in the middle. The CDR3 covers 13 residues. The DNA of the CDR3 is TGTGCCAGCAGCTTGTATATGGGAGAGACCCAGTACTTC. Protein sequence: CASSLYMGETQYF.

This clonotype was seen only once. The CDR3 DNA reads as TGTGCCAGCAGTGTACCGCCAAGTGGGGAGGAGTTCTTC. Translated, it gives CASSVPPSGEEFF. The chain has TRBV28 and TRBJ2-1; D possibly corresponds to TRBD2 (6 bases). The CDR3 loop spans 13 amino acids. V dropped 5 bases and J dropped 14 bases, with 19 bases sitting between them. Germline CDR1 is MDHEN and CDR2 is SYDVKM.

In its sample, this clonotype was seen a few times. The rearrangement uses TRBV20-1 and TRBJ1-4; no clear D gene. Trimming took 1 base from V and 13 from J, leaving 19 bases between them. The CDR3 totals 14 residues. The germline CDR1 and CDR2 sequences are DFQATT and SNEGSKA (reference sequence). CDR3: CSARGPPITAGLFF. The CDR3 DNA sequence: TGCAGTGCTAGAGGGCCCCCGATTACAGCGGGACTGTTTTTT.

This clonotype was detected a few times. V and J are TRBV9 and TRBJ2-3, with 8 bases fitting TRBD1. Trimming at V came to 0 bases and at J to 2 bases, leaving 2 bases not matched to a gene. There are 15 residues in the CDR3. Germline-derived CDR1 and CDR2 are SGDLS and YYNGEE. CDR3 loop: CASSVAGGNTDTQYF. As DNA, the CDR3 is TGTGCCAGCAGCGTAGCAGGGGGCAACACAGATACGCAGTATTTT.

The rearrangement links TRBV4-1 to TRBJ2-2, with TRBD2 matching 10 bases. The CDR3 covers 19 residues. In germline, CDR1 is MGHRA, CDR2 YSYEKL. The junction had 17 bases not matched to a gene; V was cut back by 1 base and J by 9 bases. The chain's CDR3 is CASSQATGTSATRGRELFF. The CDR3 DNA sequence: TGCGCCAGCAGCCAAGCCACCGGGACTAGCGCTACCAGAGGCCGGGAGCTGTTTTTT.

Comment on this clonotype: At one end the junction does not follow the germline gene, possibly because of a read error. This sequence joins TRBV14 and TRBJ2-1; the D is unclear. Germline V gene sequence: CDR1 SGHDN, CDR2 FVKESK. There are 13 residues in the CDR3. The CDR3 nucleotides read TGTGCCAGCAGGCAAGACCCCCACAATGAGCAGTTCTTC. This gives the protein CASRQDPHNEQFF.

This chain connects TRBV12-3 or TRBV12-4 to TRBJ1-5; D possibly corresponds to TRBD1 (5 bases). CDR3 size: 14 residues. The V and J ends lost 5 bases and 9 bases respectively, with 17 bases between them. The CDR3 coding sequence is TGTGCCAGCAGTCTATATCGTGGGGGTTGGCCCCAGCATTTT. Protein sequence: CASSLYRGGWPQHF.

This chain links TRBV20-1 with TRBJ2-3, with D perhaps matching TRBD1 or TRBD2 (6 bases each). CDR1 is DFQATT and CDR2 is SNEGSKA in the germline V gene (reference sequence). There are 16 residues in the CDR3. V was cut by 7 bases and J by 2 bases, with 22 bases left in between. This chain's CDR3 is CSVPDEGGHPTDTQYF. CDR3 coding DNA: TGCAGTGTCCCAGATGAGGGGGGTCACCCCACAGATACGCAGTATTTT.

The V call is TRBV27, the J call TRBJ2-7; perhaps TRBD1 as D (6 bases). The CDR3 is 14 residues long. Germline V gives CDR1 MNHEY, CDR2 SMNVEV (reference sequence). Trimming removed 6 bases from V and 4 bases from J, with 16 bases in between. The CDR3 nucleotides read TGTGCCAGCAGATATTCGGACAGTTTTTACGAGCAGTACTTC. It translates to CASRYSDSFYEQYF.

This clonotype was seen more than once but under ten times. This sequence joins TRBV11-3 and TRBJ2-4; tentatively, D is TRBD1 or TRBD2 (5 bases each). The length of the CDR3 is 17 residues. V was cut by 1 base and J by 2 bases, with 15 bases left in between. In germline, CDR1 is SGHNT, CDR2 YENEEA. CDR3 DNA: TGTGCCAGCAGCTTAGGCCCGGGGACGGGTACCAAAAACATTCAGTACTTC. Its translation: CASSLGPGTGTKNIQYF.

The V gene is TRBV6-1, the J gene TRBJ2-7; D gene ambiguous. The CDR3 has 16 residues. Germline CDR1 and CDR2: MNHNS and SASEGT. Trimming cost V 6 bases and J 3 bases, with 21 bases left between them. Written as DNA, the CDR3 is TGTGCCAGCAGCGACGAGCCGTTCCAGACCATCTACGAGCAGTACTTC. As protein: CASSDEPFQTIYEQYF.

In its sample, this clonotype was seen a few times. The V call is TRBV7-2, the J call TRBJ2-7; the match to TRBD2 covers 12 bases. This CDR3 has 15 amino acids. Unmatched junction bases numbered 4, after V lost 5 bases and J lost 2 bases. Germline assignment: CDR1 SGHTA and CDR2 FQGNSA. The DNA for the CDR3 is TGTGCCAGCAGCGCTCGACTAGCGGGGGCCTACGAGCAGTACTTC. Translation gives CASSARLAGAYEQYF.

The V and J genes are TRBV5-4 and TRBJ2-3; 10 positions match TRBD2. The CDR3 covers 16 residues. The junction had 10 bases not matched to a gene; V was cut back by 7 bases and J by 2 bases. Germline CDR1 SGHNT, CDR2 YYREEE (reference sequence). The CDR3 loop is CASFFLAGESTDTQYF. CDR3 nucleotide sequence: TGTGCCAGCTTTTTCCTAGCGGGAGAGTCCACAGATACGCAGTATTTT.

This clonotype was seen at least ten times. The chain is built from TRBV19 and TRBJ1-1; possibly TRBD1 for D (6 bases). There are 16 residues in the CDR3. The germline V and J ends were trimmed by 4 bases and 0 bases, with 15 bases remaining between them. Germline CDR1 LNHDA, CDR2 SQIVND (reference sequence). The CDR3, as DNA: TGTGCCAGTAGTACCATAGGACAGTTTTTGAACACTGAAGCTTTCTTT. Its translation is CASSTIGQFLNTEAFF.

This clonotype was recorded many times. The gene calls are TRBV12-3 or TRBV12-4 and TRBJ1-2; D call uncertain. V gave up 6 bases and J gave up 3 bases, with 20 bases separating them. CDR3 length: 16 residues. CDR3 in amino acids: CASSRVRHRLYYGYTF. CDR3 in DNA: TGTGCCAGCAGCCGTGTCCGACATCGGCTATACTATGGCTACACCTTC.

This clonotype was seen more than once but under ten times. Germline and junction disagree at one end, which may indicate a read error. This rearrangement joins TRBV6-1 to TRBJ2-5, with D perhaps matching TRBD1 or TRBD2 (5 bases each). Germline-derived CDR1 and CDR2 are MNHNS and SASEGT. This CDR3 comprises 14 residues. The CDR3 protein is CASSSLQAEGLVTF. The CDR3 region has the DNA TGTGCCAGCAGCTCACTTCAGGCCGAGGGGCTAGTAACCTTC.

This chain links TRBV6-6 with TRBJ2-3, with 9 positions matching TRBD2. V gave up 1 base and J gave up 4 bases; unmatched junction bases: 9. Germline V CDR1 and CDR2: MNHNY, SVGAGI (reference sequence). The CDR3 contains 17 residues. The CDR3 spells CASSYFLAGEEADTQYF. CDR3 in DNA: TGTGCCAGCAGTTACTTCTTAGCGGGAGAGGAGGCAGATACGCAGTATTTT.

This clonotype was recorded a few times. The chain combines TRBV6-1 with TRBJ1-5, with TRBD1 matching over 9 bases. CDR1 MNHNS and CDR2 SASEGT come from the germline V gene. The J segment lost 0 bases and the V segment lost 2 bases, leaving 11 bases of the junction unmatched. The CDR3 covers 19 residues. The CDR3 loop is CASSETKGQGKASNQPQHF. CDR3 coding DNA: TGTGCCAGCAGTGAAACGAAGGGACAGGGCAAAGCTAGCAATCAGCCCCAGCATTTT.

The table lists this clonotype with a few counts. One junction end disagrees with the germline gene, perhaps due to a read error. The J gene is TRBJ2-7, the V gene TRBV12-3 or TRBV12-4; D call uncertain. The CDR3 spans 14 residues. The CDR3 protein is CASRLGGRTYEQYF. The DNA for the CDR3 is TGTGCCAGCAGGTTAGGCGGACGTACCTACGAGCAGTACTTC.

The rearrangement uses TRBV11-3 and TRBJ2-1, with 7 bases identical to TRBD2. Germline CDR1 and CDR2: SGHNT and YENEEA. The junction had 3 bases not matched to a gene; V was cut back by 4 bases and J by 12 bases. This CDR3 is 11 amino acids long. In DNA, the CDR3 is TGTGCCAGCAGCTCGGGCGGGGGGCAGTTCTTC. Protein: CASSSGGGQFF.

The gene calls are TRBV28 and TRBJ2-6; the D gene is possibly TRBD1 (6 bases). Germline V lookup: CDR1 MDHEN, CDR2 SYDVKM. V lost 3 bases and J 3 bases, leaving 18 bases between the germline ends. The CDR3 runs to 18 residues. In DNA, the CDR3 is TGTGCCAGCAGTTTTGTCAGGGGTAATTGTTGTGGGGCCAACGTCCTGACTTTC. Translating it yields CASSFVRGNCCGANVLTF. Full variable domain (missing parts from reference TRBV28 and TRBJ2-6): DVKVTQSSRYLVKRTGEKVFLECVQDMDHENMFWYRQDPGLGLRLIYFSYDVKMKEKGDIPEGYSVSREKKERFSLILESASTNQTSMYLCASSFVRGNCCGANVLTFGAGSRLTVL.

This chain links TRBV5-4 with TRBJ2-2; 9 bases agree with TRBD1. CDR1 and CDR2 from the germline V gene are SGHNT and YYREEE (reference sequence). CDR3 size: 15 residues. V lost 3 bases to trimming and J lost 5 bases; unmatched junction nucleotides: 5. CDR3 nucleotides: TGTGCCAGCAGCTCCGGACAGGGGAAGACCGGGGAGCTGTTTTTT. Translated: CASSSGQGKTGELFF. The entire variable domain, with the rest obtained from reference TRBV5-4 and TRBJ2-2, is as follows: ETGVTQSPTHLIKTRGQQVTLRCSSQSGHNTVSWYQQALGQGPQFIFQYYREEENGRGNFPPRFSGLQFPNYSSELNVNALELDDSALYLCASSSGQGKTGELFFGEGSRLTVL.

This clonotype appeared a few times. The chain has TRBV7-8 and TRBJ2-5; 13 nucleotides align to TRBD2. This CDR3 spans 18 amino acids. The trim removed 5 bases at V and 4 bases at J, leaving 13 bases unmatched. Germline V gives CDR1 SGHVS, CDR2 FQNEAQ. The CDR3 here is CASSLPTSGGAVVETQYF. CDR3 nucleotides: TGTGCCAGCAGCCTACCTACTAGCGGGGGGGCAGTTGTAGAGACCCAGTACTTC.

V and J are TRBV12-3 or TRBV12-4 and TRBJ1-5; D is unresolved. CDR3 length equals 14 residues. The V end lost 2 bases, the J end lost 1 base, and 6 bases lay between the germline ends. This CDR3 is CASSLRRSNQPQHF. DNA of the CDR3: TGTGCCAGCAGTTTACGACGGAGCAATCAGCCCCAGCATTTT.

The rearrangement uses TRBV5-6 and TRBJ1-2, with D tentatively TRBD1 (5 bases). The germline V gene has CDR1 SGHDT and CDR2 YYEEEE. CDR3 length: 13 amino acids. Trimming stripped 5 bases from V and 5 bases from J, with 13 bases between. The CDR3 loop is CASRPGLTYGYTF. CDR3 DNA sequence: TGTGCCAGCAGGCCGGGACTGACTTATGGCTACACCTTC.

This clonotype is medium-sized. The chain carries TRBV25-1 and TRBJ2-1; D could derive from TRBD1 or TRBD2 (6 bases each). The CDR3 is 15 amino acids. Germline lookup yields CDR1 MGHDK and CDR2 SYGVNS. Deletions cut 1 base from V and 7 bases from J, with 14 bases between. This CDR3 reads CASSESAGGGNEQFF. The CDR3 nucleotides read TGTGCCAGCAGTGAATCCGCAGGAGGGGGTAATGAGCAGTTCTTC.

This clonotype appeared once. The gene calls are TRBV5-6 and TRBJ2-7, with D tentatively TRBD1 (6 bases). The CDR3 covers 12 residues. Looked up from germline, CDR1 is SGHDT and CDR2 is YYEEEE. Deletions cut 3 bases from V and 6 bases from J, with 10 bases between. In DNA form, the CDR3 reads TGTGCCAGCAGCTGGACAGATCTCGAGCAGTACTTC. It yields the protein CASSWTDLEQYF.